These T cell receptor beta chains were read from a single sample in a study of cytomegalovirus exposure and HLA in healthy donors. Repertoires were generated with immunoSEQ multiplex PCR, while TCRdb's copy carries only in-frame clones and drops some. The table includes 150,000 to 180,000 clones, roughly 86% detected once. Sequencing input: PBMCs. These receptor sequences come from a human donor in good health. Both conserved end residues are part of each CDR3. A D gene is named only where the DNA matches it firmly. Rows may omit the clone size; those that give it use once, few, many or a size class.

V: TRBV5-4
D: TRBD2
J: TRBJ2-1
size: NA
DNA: TGTGCCAGCAGCTTGGACATCGCGGGACTAGCTGGGATCGAGCAGTTCTTC
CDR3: CASSLDIAGLAGIEQFF

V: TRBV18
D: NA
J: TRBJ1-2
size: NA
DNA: TGTGCCAGCTCCGACAGGTATGGCTACACCTTC
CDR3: CASSDRYGYTF

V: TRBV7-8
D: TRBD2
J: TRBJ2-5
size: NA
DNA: TGTGCCAGCAGCACCAAGCGGGGGGTGGAGACCCAGTACTTC
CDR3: CASSTKRGVETQYF

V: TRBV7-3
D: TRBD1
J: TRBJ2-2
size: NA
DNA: TGTGCCAGCAGCTACAGGGGACCGAACACCGGGGAGCTGTTTTTT
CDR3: CASSYRGPNTGELFF

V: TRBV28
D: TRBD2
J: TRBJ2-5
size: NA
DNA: TGTGCCAGCAGTTCCACCTATCGGACTAGCGGGAGAGAGACCCAGTACTTC
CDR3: CASSSTYRTSGRETQYF

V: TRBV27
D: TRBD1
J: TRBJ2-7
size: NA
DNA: TGTGCCAGCAGTCGAGGACAGGGGGGCTCCTACGAGCAGTACTTC
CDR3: CASSRGQGGSYEQYF

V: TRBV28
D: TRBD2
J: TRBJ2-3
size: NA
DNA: TGTGCCAGCGGGCTAGCGGGAACCTTTACAGATACGCAGTATTTT
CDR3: CASGLAGTFTDTQYF

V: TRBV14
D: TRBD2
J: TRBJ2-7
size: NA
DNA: TGTGCCAGCAGCCCCGACAACCTAGGACTAGCGGTAACCTACGAGCAGTACTTC
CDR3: CASSPDNLGLAVTYEQYF

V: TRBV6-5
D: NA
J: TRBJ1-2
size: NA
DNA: TGTGCCAGCAGTTACTTGGGCGAAGTAAACTATGGCTACACCTTC
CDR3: CASSYLGEVNYGYTF

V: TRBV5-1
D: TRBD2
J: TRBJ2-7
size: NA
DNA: TGCGCCAGCAGCCCACAGGCGGGAGAGAACGGCGAGCAGTACTTC
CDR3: CASSPQAGENGEQYF

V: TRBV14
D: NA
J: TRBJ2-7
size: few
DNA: TGTGCCAGCAGTAGGGGTAGTCAGCTCGAGCAGTACTTC
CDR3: CASSRGSQLEQYF

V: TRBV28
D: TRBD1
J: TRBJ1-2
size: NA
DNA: TGTGCCAGCAGTTTATGGGACAGGGGGACCCCCACTGATGGCTACACCTTC
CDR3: CASSLWDRGTPTDGYTF

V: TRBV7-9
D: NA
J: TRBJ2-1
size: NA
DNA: TGTGCCAGCACCCGAGGGGGGGGCGGTACCTACAATGAGCAGTTCTTC
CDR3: CASTRGGGGTYNEQFF

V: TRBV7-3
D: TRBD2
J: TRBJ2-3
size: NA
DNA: TGTGCCAGCAGCTTAAGGGGTCGGACTAGTAAGTCAAAGGATACGCAGTATTTT
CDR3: CASSLRGRTSKSKDTQYF

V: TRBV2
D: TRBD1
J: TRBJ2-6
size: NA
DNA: TGTGCCAGCAGGGGACAGGGGAAAATCTCTGGGGCCAACGTCCTGACTTTC
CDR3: CASRGQGKISGANVLTF

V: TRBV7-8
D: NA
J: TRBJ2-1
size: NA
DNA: TGTGCCAGCAGCTTCCCCCCCCGGGACTTACAATACAATGAGCAGTTCTTC
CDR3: CASSFPPRDLQYNEQFF

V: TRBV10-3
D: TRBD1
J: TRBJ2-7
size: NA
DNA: TGTGCCATCAGTGATTCACCCGGGACAGGGAGCTACGAGCAGTACTTC
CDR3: CAISDSPGTGSYEQYF

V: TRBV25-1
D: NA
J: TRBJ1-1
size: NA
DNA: TGTGCCAGCAGTGAATATGTGTCAGGTGAAGCTTTCTTT
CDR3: CASSEYVSGEAFF

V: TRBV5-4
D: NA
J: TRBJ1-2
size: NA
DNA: TGTGCCAGTAAAAGAGGGTTAGCTAACTATGGCTACACCTTC
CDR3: CASKRGLANYGYTF

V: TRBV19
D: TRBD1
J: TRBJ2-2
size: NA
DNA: TGTGCCAGTAGTATAGGGGGACAGGGTTACACCGGGGAGCTGTTTTTT
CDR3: CASSIGGQGYTGELFF

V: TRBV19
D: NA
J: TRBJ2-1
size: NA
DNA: TGTGCCAGTAGTCGTGGTCAGGGAATGGGTGAGCAGTTCTTC
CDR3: CASSRGQGMGEQFF

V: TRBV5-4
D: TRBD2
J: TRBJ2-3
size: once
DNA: TGTGCCAGCAGCCTTGTAGCGGGGGGCCTGGATACGCAGTATTTT
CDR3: CASSLVAGGLDTQYF

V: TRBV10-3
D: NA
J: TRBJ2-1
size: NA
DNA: TGTGCCATCAGTCTCGCGGGGCTTCAGTTCTTC
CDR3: CAISLAGLQFF

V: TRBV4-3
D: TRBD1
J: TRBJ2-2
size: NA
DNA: TGCGCCAGCAGCCAAGAGCCCGGGACAGGTCCCACCGGGGAGCTGTTTTTT
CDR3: CASSQEPGTGPTGELFF

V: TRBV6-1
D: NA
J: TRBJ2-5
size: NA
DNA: TGTGCCAGCGCCCGTGGGGCTAAAAAAGAGACCCAGTACTTC
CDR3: CASARGAKKETQYF

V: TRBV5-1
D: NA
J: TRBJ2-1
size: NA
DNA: TGCGCCAGCAGCTTGTTCGCTAGCTCCTACAATGAGCAGTTCTTC
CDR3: CASSLFASSYNEQFF

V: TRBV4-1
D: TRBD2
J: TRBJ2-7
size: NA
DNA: TGCGCCAGCAACCAAGAAGCGGGGGGTTCATCGAATCGCTACGAGCAGTACTTC
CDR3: CASNQEAGGSSNRYEQYF

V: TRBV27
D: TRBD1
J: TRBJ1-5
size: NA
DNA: TGTGCCAGCAGTAGACAGGGGGGAAAGATCCAGCCCCAGCATTTT
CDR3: CASSRQGGKIQPQHF

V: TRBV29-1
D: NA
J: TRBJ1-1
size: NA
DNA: TGCAGCGTTGGGGAGCGACAGGACATGAACACTGAAGCTTTCTTT
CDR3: CSVGERQDMNTEAFF

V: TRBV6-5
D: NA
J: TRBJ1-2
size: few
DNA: TGTGCCAGCAGTTACGGATCGACAGGCCGCTATGGCTACACCTTC
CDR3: CASSYGSTGRYGYTF

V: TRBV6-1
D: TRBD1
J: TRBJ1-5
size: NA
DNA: TGTGCCAGCAGGATTAGGGGACAGGTCAATCAGCCCCAGCATTTT
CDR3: CASRIRGQVNQPQHF

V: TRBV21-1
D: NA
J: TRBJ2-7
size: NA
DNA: TGTGCCGCAATAAGACTAGCCCACTATTCCGAGCAGTACTTC
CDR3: CAAIRLAHYSEQYF

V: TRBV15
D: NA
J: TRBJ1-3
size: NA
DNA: TGTGCCACCAGCGGGGGGGGCTCTGGAAACACCATATATTTT
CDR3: CATSGGGSGNTIYF

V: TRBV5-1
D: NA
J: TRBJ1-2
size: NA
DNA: TGCGCCAGCAGCTTGGCGGCAGCTCACCTATCGGGGGGCTACACCTTC
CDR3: CASSLAAAHLSGGYTF

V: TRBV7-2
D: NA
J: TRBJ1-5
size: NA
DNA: TGTGCCAGCAGCCCGGACAGTGGCAATCAGCCCCAGCATTTT
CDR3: CASSPDSGNQPQHF

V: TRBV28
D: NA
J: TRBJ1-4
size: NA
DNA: TGTGCCAGCAAGACAGGTGCTGAAAAACTGTTTTTT
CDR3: CASKTGAEKLFF

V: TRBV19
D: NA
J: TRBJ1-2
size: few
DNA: TGTGCCAGTAACGGAGAGTCTAACTATGGCTACACCTTC
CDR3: CASNGESNYGYTF

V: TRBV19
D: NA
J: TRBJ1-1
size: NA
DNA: TGTGCCAGTAGTATCCGGTCCCCTGACGTCGGCGGAGCTTTCTTT
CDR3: CASSIRSPDVGGAFF

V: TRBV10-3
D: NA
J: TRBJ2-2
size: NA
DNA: TGTGCCATCAGGGTAGCCGGGGAGCTGTTTTTT
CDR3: CAIRVAGELFF

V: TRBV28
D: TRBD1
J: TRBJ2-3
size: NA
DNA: TGTGCCAGCAGTTCCAGGGGGAAGAATACGCAGTATTTT
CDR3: CASSSRGKNTQYF

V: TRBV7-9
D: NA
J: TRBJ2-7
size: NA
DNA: TGTGCCAGCAGCTTAGAGGGGCAGAGCTCCTACGAGCAGTACTTC
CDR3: CASSLEGQSSYEQYF

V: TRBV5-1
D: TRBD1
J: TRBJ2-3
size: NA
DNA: TGCGCCAGCAGCTCCGGACAGGGACTCACAGATACGCAGTATTTT
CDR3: CASSSGQGLTDTQYF

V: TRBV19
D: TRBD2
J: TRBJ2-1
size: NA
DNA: TGTGCCAGTAGTATTGGTGTAAAGGTAGCGGGACTGAACAATGAGCAGTTCTTC
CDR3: CASSIGVKVAGLNNEQFF

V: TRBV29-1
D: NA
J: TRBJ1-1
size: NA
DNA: TGCAGCGTTGCCGAGGGGGTGAACACTGAAGCTTTCTTT
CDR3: CSVAEGVNTEAFF

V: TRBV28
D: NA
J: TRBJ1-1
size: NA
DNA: TGTGCCAGCAGCGATAATGAGGCTTTCTTT
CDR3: CASSDNEAFF

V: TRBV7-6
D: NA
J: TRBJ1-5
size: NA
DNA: TGTGCCAGCAGCTTAAAACAGTGGTCGAGCAATCAGCCCCAGCATTTT
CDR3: CASSLKQWSSNQPQHF

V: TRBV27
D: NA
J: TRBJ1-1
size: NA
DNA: TGTGCCAGCAGTGGCGACAGTGGACTAGAAGCTTTCTTT
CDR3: CASSGDSGLEAFF

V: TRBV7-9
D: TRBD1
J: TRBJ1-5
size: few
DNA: TGTGCCAGCAGCCTAGGCCAATTGGGGACAGGGGTTTACCAGCCCCAGCATTTT
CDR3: CASSLGQLGTGVYQPQHF

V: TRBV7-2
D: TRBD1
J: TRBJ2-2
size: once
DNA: TGTGCCAGCAGCCCTCGGACAGGGGAAAACGGGGAGCTGTTTTTT
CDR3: CASSPRTGENGELFF

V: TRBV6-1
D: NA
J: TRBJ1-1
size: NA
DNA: TGTGCCAGCAGTATTCCGGGACAAACGAACACTGAAGCTTTCTTT
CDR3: CASSIPGQTNTEAFF

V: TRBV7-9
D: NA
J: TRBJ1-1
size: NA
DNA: TGTGCCAGCAGCTTAGTCGGGGGGCAGGGTGAAGCTTTCTTT
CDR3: CASSLVGGQGEAFF

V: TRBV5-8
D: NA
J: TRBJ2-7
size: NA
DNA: TGTGCCAGCAGCTCCTTGGGTAGCGCCAAGGATGAGCAGTACTTC
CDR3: CASSSLGSAKDEQYF

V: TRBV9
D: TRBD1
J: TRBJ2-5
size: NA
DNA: TGTGCCAGCAGCCCAGGGGGTTCGGAGACCCAGTACTTC
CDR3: CASSPGGSETQYF

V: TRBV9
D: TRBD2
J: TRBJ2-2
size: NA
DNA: TGTGCCAGCAGGCGGGAGGGGAACACCGGGGAGCTGTTTTTT
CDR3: CASRREGNTGELFF

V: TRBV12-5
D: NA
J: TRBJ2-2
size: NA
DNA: TGTGCTAGTGGTTTGATCCCCACTGCGGGGACTTGGCGGGGAGCGAACACCGGGGAGCTGTTTTTT
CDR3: CASGLIPTAGTWRGANTGELFF

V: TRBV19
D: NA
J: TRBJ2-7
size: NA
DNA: TGTGCCACTACGAACAGGGAGCCCTACGAGCAGTACTTC
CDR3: CATTNREPYEQYF

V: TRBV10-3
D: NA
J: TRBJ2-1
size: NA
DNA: TGTGCCATCAGTGTCAACGCCGGCTCCTACAATGAGCAGTTCTTC
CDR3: CAISVNAGSYNEQFF